This T cell receptor (beta chain) was recovered during a study of CD8 T cells in ankylosing spondylitis. Findings of the study overall: A subset of motif variants has previously been described in the synovial fluid and blood of reactive arthritis.

Germline V gives CDR1 DFQATT, CDR2 SNEGSKA (reference sequence). The CDR3 consists of 10 residues. V was pared by 3 bases and J by 9 bases, with 6 bases between. TCRdb re-derived calls from the 5' RACE reads in MiXCR, one entry per CDR3 protein. The repertoire includes more than 300,000 distinct CDR3 sequences, more than 9% of them detected once, and roughly 9% sits in the top ten. This clonotype was seen ten or more times. Its specificity is not known. V usage is TRBV20-1 and J usage is TRBJ2-1; TRBD2 might be the D (6 bases). Material for sequencing was blood, either unsorted or a sorted T cell fraction (not recorded which). The TCR originated in a female donor with ankylosing spondylitis or in good health (not recorded which). The chain's CDR3 is CSAREGEQFF. DNA for the CDR3: TGCAGTGCTAGGGAGGGTGAGCAGTTCTTC.